The entry that follows covers one T cell receptor beta chain sequence. Different DNA sequences within this sample yield the same CDR3. TCRdb's table, derived via immunoSEQ multiplex PCR, lists solely in-frame clones and lacks some. This table holds approximately 170,000 clones, 70% to 90% found once. Per germline, CDR1 SGHDT and CDR2 YYEEEE. This CDR3 is 13 amino acids long. V was clipped by 4 bases and J by 1 base, with 8 bases between them. The data belong to a study of blood T cell repertoires in COVID-19. The rearrangement uses TRBV5-6 and TRBJ1-1, with a tentative D call TRBD1 (6 bases). Material for sequencing was peripheral blood. This clonotype was obtained from a woman aged 70-85 years with acute or convalescent COVID-19. The CDR3 spells CASSPTGNTEAFF. The CDR3, as DNA: TGTGCCAGCAGCCCGACAGGGAACACTGAAGCTTTCTTT.